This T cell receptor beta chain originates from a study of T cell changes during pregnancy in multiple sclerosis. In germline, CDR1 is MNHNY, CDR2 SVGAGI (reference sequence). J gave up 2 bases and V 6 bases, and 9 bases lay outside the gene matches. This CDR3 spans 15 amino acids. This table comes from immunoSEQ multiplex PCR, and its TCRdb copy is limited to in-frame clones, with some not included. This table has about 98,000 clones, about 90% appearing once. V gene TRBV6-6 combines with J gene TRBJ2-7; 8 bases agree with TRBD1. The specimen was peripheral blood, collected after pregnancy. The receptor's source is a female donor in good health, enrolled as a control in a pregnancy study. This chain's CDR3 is CASSHSGTGPYEQYF. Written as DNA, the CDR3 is TGTGCCAGCAGCCATTCCGGGACAGGTCCCTACGAGCAGTACTTC.